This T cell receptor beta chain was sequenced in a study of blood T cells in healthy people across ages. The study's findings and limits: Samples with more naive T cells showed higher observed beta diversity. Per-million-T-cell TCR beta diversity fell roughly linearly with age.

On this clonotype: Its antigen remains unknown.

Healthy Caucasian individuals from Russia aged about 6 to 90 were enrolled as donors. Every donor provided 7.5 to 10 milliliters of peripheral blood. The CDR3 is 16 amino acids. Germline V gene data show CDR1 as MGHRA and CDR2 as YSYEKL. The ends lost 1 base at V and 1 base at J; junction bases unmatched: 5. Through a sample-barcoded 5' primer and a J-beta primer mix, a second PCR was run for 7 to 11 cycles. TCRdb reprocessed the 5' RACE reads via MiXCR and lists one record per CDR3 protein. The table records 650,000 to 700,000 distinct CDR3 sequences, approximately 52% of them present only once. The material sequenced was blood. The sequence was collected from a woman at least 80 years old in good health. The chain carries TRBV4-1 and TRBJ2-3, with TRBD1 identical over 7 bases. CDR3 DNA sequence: TGCGCCAGCAGCCAAGGACAGGGAAGTGGCACAGATACGCAGTATTTT. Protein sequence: CASSQGQGSGTDTQYF.